The subject of this entry is one TCR beta chain. The sample has other DNA sequences that encode this CDR3 too. Clones were sequenced by immunoSEQ multiplex PCR, and TCRdb holds only the in-frame ones, with some missing. The sample records under 200,000 clones, around nine tenths being singletons. This entry comes from a study of blood T cell repertoires in COVID-19. The CDR3 is 14 residues long. Deletions cut 0 bases from V and 2 bases from J, with 7 bases between. Germline assignment: CDR1 LNHDA and CDR2 SQIVND (reference sequence). Sequencing input: peripheral blood. The chain is built from TRBV19 and TRBJ1-1; D might be TRBD1 (5 bases). The receptor was derived from a woman aged 70-85 years with COVID-19, enrolled during active disease. The CDR3, as DNA: TGTGCCAGTAGTATAGACAGGGTCAACACTGAAGCTTTCTTT. As protein: CASSIDRVNTEAFF.